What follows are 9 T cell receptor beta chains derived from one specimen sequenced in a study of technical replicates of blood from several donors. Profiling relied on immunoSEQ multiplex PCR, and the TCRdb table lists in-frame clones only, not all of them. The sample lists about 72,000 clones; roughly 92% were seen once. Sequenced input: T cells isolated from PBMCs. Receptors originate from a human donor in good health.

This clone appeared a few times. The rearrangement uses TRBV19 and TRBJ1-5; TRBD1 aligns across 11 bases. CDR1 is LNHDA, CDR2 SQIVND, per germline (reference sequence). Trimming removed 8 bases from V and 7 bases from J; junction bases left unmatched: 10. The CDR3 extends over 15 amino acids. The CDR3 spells CASSTGTGGIQPQHF. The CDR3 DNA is TGTGCCAGTTCGACCGGGACAGGGGGAATCCAGCCCCAGCATTTT.

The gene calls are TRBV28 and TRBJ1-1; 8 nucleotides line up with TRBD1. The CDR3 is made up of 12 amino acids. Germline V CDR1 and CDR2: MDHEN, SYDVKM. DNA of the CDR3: TGTGCTTTCCCAGGGGGCGTAGCTGAAGCTTTCTTT. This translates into CAFPGGVAEAFF.

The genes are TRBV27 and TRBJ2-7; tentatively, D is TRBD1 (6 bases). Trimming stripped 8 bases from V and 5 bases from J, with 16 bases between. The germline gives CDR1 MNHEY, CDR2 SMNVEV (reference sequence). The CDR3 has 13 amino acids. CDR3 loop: CASGYTGFHEQYF. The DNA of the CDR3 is TGTGCCAGCGGTTATACAGGGTTCCACGAGCAGTACTTC.

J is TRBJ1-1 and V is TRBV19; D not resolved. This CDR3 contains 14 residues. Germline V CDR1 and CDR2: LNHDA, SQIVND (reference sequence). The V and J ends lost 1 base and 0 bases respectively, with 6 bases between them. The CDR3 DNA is TGTGCCAGTAGTATAGTAGAGGTGAACACTGAAGCTTTCTTT. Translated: CASSIVEVNTEAFF.

For the CDR3, the DNA is TGCAGCGTTGAGCCGGGGGGGAACAGACAGTCTTTTTACAATGAGCAGTTCTTC. It translates to CSVEPGGNRQSFYNEQFF. The V gene is TRBV29-1, the J gene TRBJ2-1; 8 nucleotides align to TRBD2. The germline V gene has CDR1 SQVTM and CDR2 ANQGSEA. This CDR3 comprises 18 residues. With 3 bases clipped from V and 4 bases from J, the junction kept 17 bases outside the gene matches.

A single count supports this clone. The CDR3 sequence: CASSDDRGRDTQYF. CDR3 sequence (DNA): TGTGCCAGCAGTGATGACAGGGGGCGCGATACGCAGTATTTT. The rearrangement links TRBV6-1 to TRBJ2-3; 10 positions agree with TRBD1. Germline lookup yields CDR1 MNHNS and CDR2 SASEGT. The CDR3 extends over 14 amino acids. Germline trimming cut 3 bases from V and 6 bases from J; bases unmatched to any gene: 3.

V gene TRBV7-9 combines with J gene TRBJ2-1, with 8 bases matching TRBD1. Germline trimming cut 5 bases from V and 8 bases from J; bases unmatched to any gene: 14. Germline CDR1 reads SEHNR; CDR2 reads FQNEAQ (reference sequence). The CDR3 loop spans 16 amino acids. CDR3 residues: CASSSSGTGYFYEQFF. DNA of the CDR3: TGTGCCAGCAGCAGCTCCGGGACAGGCTATTTCTATGAGCAGTTCTTC. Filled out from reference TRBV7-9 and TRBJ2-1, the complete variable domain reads DTGVSQNPRHKITKRGQNVTFRCDPISEHNRLYWYRQTLGQGPEFLTYFQNEAQLEKSRLLSDRFSAERPKGSFSTLEIQRTEQGDSAMYLCASSSSGTGYFYEQFFGPGTRLTVL.

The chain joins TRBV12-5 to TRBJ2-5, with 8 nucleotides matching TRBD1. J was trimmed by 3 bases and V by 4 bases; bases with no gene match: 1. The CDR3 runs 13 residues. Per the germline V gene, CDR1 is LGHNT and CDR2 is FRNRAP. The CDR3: CASGSDREETQYF. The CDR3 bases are TGTGCTAGTGGTTCGGACAGGGAAGAGACCCAGTACTTC. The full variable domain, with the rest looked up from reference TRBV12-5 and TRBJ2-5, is DARVTQTPRHKVTEMGQEVTMRCQPILGHNTVFWYRQTMMQGLELLAYFRNRAPLDDSGMPKDRFSAEMPDATLATLKIQPSEPRDSAVYFCASGSDREETQYFGPGTRLLVL.

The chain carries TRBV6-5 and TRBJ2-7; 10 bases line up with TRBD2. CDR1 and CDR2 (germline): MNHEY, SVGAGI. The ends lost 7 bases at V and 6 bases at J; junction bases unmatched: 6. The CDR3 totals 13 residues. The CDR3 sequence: CASISSGRGEQYF. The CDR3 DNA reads TGTGCCAGCATCTCTAGCGGGAGAGGCGAGCAGTACTTC.